This TCR beta chain was captured in a study of shared clonotypes between healthy human individuals. Points on this clone: Its antigen is currently unknown.

CDR1 is MNHEY and CDR2 is SMNVEV in the germline V gene (reference sequence). V gave up 2 bases and J gave up 7 bases; unmatched junction bases: 7. CDR3 length: 15 residues. Execution of the assay was at deep level. Splitting of each subset's genomic DNA was done evenly across several immunoSEQ plates. The table came from immunoSEQ multiplex PCR; TCRdb's copy has only in-frame clones and leaves some out. The table shows a few hundred thousand clones, with more than 95% occurring only once. Overall study results and limits: Among the subsets, naive ones generally showed larger estimated richness than memory ones.

Sequencing used naive CD4+ T cells sorted from blood. Subset in this sample: CD45RA+ positively selected. The sequence was obtained from a woman in her thirties in good health. V and J are TRBV27 and TRBJ2-1; 8 nucleotides line up with TRBD2. DNA for the CDR3: TGTGCCAGCAGTTTAGTATTTCGGGGGGGAAATGAGCAGTTCTTC. Translation: CASSLVFRGGNEQFF.